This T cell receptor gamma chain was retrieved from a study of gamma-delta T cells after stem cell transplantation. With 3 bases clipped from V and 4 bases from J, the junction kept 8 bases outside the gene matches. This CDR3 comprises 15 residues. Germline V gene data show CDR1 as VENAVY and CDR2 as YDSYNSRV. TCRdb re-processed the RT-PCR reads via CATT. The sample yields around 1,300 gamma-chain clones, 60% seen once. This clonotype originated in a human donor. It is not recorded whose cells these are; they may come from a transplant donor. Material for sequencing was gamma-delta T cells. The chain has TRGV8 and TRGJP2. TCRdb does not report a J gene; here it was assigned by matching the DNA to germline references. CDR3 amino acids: CATWDHGNSDWIKTF. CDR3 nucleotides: TGTGCCACCTGGGATCATGGAAATAGTGATTGGATCAAGACGTTT.